This TCR beta chain was sequenced during a study of naive and memory T cell subsets. This CDR3 region has 15 residues. With 1 base clipped from V and 5 bases from J, the junction kept 7 bases outside the gene matches. CDR1 SGHVS and CDR2 FQNEAQ come from the germline V gene. After CD4 positive bead selection, the CD4-negative fraction gave CD8 T cells. The beta constant-region primer was an equimolar mix of two oligonucleotides covering TRBC1 and TRBC2. Four rounds of PCR amplified the ligated cDNA using nested alpha and beta constant-region primers plus SP2. TCRdb passed the UMI-ligation and nested PCR reads through MiXCR, listing each CDR3 protein once. Among 37,000 or so distinct CDR3 sequences listed, about 14% were seen once.

The genes are TRBV7-8 and TRBJ2-5; TRBD1 agrees at 7 bases. The receptor was derived from a human donor in good health. The sequenced material came from effector memory CD4+ T cells from blood. Subset reported: effector memory, CD45RA- CD27-. The CDR3 here is CASSLVPTGDETQYF. The DNA for the CDR3 is TGTGCCAGCAGCTTAGTACCCACAGGGGACGAGACCCAGTACTTC.